This T cell receptor (beta chain) came from a study of blood T cell repertoires in COVID-19. This clone was observed a few times. Sequencing used immunoSEQ multiplex PCR; TCRdb keeps in-frame clones, though not all of them. Here the sample spans some 87,000 clones, 80% being singletons. This receptor was obtained from a man between 50 and 59 years old who had recovered from COVID-19. Sample: peripheral blood.

The CDR3 here is CASENGTGFGNEQFF. The CDR3 nucleotides read TGTGCCAGCGAAAACGGGACAGGGTTCGGGAATGAGCAGTTCTTC. The chain carries TRBV2 and TRBJ2-1; 9 positions match TRBD1. Germline V gene sequence: CDR1 SNHLY, CDR2 FYNNEI. CDR3 length: 15 residues. The junction had 12 bases not matched to a gene; V was cut back by 8 bases and J by 7 bases.